A single sample gave rise to the 7 T cell receptor beta chains below, sequenced in a study of breast tumors, draining lymph nodes, adjacent tissues. Breast cancer patients provided tissue from their axillary draining lymph nodes. From the multiplex PCR reads, TCRdb called clonotypes with MiXCR, one entry per CDR3 protein. This repertoire shows about 230,000 distinct CDR3 sequences, roughly 32% found once; its top ten account for roughly 1.5%. The sequencing sample was made of axillary lymph node tissue. The receptors derive from a female donor with breast cancer. Some clones in this sample may be carry-over from other donors' samples.

J is TRBJ2-6 and V is TRBV20-1, with 12 bases fitting TRBD2. The CDR3 covers 18 residues. Germline CDR1 DFQATT, CDR2 SNEGSKA (reference sequence). After removal of 0 bases from V and 4 bases from J, the junction contained 7 bases not matched to a gene. DNA for the CDR3: TGCAGTGCTAGAGAATCTAGCGGGAGGGCCTCAGGGGCCAACGTCCTGACTTTC. Its protein product is CSARESSGRASGANVLTF.

The table lists this clonotype with many counts. The genes are TRBV14 and TRBJ2-1; 9 bases line up with TRBD2. CDR1 and CDR2 from the germline V gene are SGHDN and FVKESK. The CDR3 is 17 residues long. V lost 8 bases to trimming and J lost 0 bases; unmatched junction nucleotides: 11. CDR3 DNA: TGTGCCAGCGCGGTGGTAGCGGGAGCAATCTCCTACAATGAGCAGTTCTTC. This sequence encodes CASAVVAGAISYNEQFF. Combining the CDR3 with reference TRBV14 and TRBJ2-1 gives the whole variable domain EAGVTQFPSHSVIEKGQTVTLRCDPISGHDNLYWYRRVMGKEIKFLLHFVKESKQDESGMPNNRFLAERTGGTYSTLKVQPAELEDSGVYFCASAVVAGAISYNEQFFGPGTRLTVL.

This clonotype was counted ten times or more. The rearrangement joins TRBV30 to TRBJ2-3, with D hard to call. Trimming removed 3 bases from V and 3 bases from J, with 13 bases in between. The length of the CDR3 is 14 residues. Germline CDR1 reads GTSNPN; CDR2 reads SVGIG (reference sequence). CDR3 sequence reads: CAWSITRATDTQYF. CDR3 in DNA: TGTGCCTGGAGCATTACAAGGGCAACAGATACGCAGTATTTT.

Many counts were recorded for this clonotype. V usage is TRBV7-3 and J usage is TRBJ2-1, with 11 bases that match TRBD2. Per germline, CDR1 SGHTA and CDR2 FQGTGA. The trim removed 5 bases at V and 4 bases at J, leaving 7 bases unmatched. This CDR3 is built from 16 residues. DNA of the CDR3: TGTGCCAGCAGCGAAACGGGACTAGCGGAATACAATGAGCAGTTCTTC. Amino acid sequence: CASSETGLAEYNEQFF.

This clonotype came up many times. V and J are TRBV20-1 and TRBJ2-7; D is perhaps TRBD2 (6 bases). The germline CDR1 and CDR2 sequences are DFQATT and SNEGSKA (reference sequence). This CDR3 spans 13 amino acids. V was cut by 5 bases and J by 2 bases, with 13 bases left in between. CDR3 sequence (DNA): TGCAGTGCTTTCCGGGACTCCACCTACGAGCAGTACTTC. Translated: CSAFRDSTYEQYF.

The chain recombines TRBV7-2 with TRBJ1-4; D is unresolved. The CDR3 is 13 residues long. V lost 5 bases and J lost 6, with 10 bases in between. CDR1 is SGHTA and CDR2 is FQGNSA in the germline V gene. In DNA, the CDR3 is TGTGCCAGCAGCCGTGGACGGGATGAAAAACTGTTTTTT. Translating it yields CASSRGRDEKLFF.

A few counts support this clonotype. The chain links TRBV6-6 to TRBJ1-1; D is undetermined. The CDR3 contains 13 residues. Trimming shortened V by 6 bases and J by 4 bases, and 12 bases separated the two germline ends. Germline V gene lookup returns CDR1 MNHNY and CDR2 SVGAGI (reference sequence). This chain's CDR3 is CASREYGGTEAFF. In nucleotides, the CDR3 is TGTGCCAGCAGGGAGTATGGTGGCACTGAAGCTTTCTTT.